These 24 T cell receptor beta chains originate from one sample sequenced in a study of blood T cells in healthy people across ages (dated by TCRdb to the mid-2010s). The receptor library was made with 5' RACE. TCRdb lists the instrument as Illumina HiSeq 2500. A second roughly 6 to 12 cycle PCR used a sample-barcoded 5' primer and a J-beta primer mix. TCRdb redid the processing of the public reads, applying fastp at Q25 and MiXCR, and retained in-frame beta chains. CDR3 protein sequences are deduplicated, and each keeps its most common genes and DNA. For this sample there are 850,000 to 950,000 distinct CDR3 sequences; 25% to 30% appear just once. 15% to 20% of the sample rests with the top ten. The sample comprised blood. The source of these receptors is a woman aged 80 or over in good health.

Regarding this clonotype: A much larger clone sits a single nucleotide away, making a read error possible. V usage is TRBV7-9 and J usage is TRBJ1-1; D unclear. V shed 6 bases and J shed 4 bases, with 12 bases lying between them. From germline, CDR1 is SEHNR and CDR2 FQNEAQ (reference sequence). The CDR3 is made up of 13 amino acids. CDR3 region: CASRPFAGTEAFF. CDR3 sequence (DNA): TGTGCCAGCAGGCCCTTTGCAGGCACTGAAGCTTTCTTT.

This clonotype came up a few times. The chain carries TRBV20-1 and TRBJ1-5, with TRBD1 matching 8 bases. The CDR3 sequence is 13 residues long. Trimming cost V 5 bases and J 2 bases; bases outside gene matches: 2. Germline CDR1 DFQATT, CDR2 SNEGSKA (reference sequence). For the CDR3, the DNA is TGCAGTGCTCGGGACAGGCGCAATCAGCCCCAGCATTTT. Protein sequence: CSARDRRNQPQHF.

This clonotype was counted a few times. This may be a read error: a much more frequent sequence differs by one nucleotide. The chain carries TRBV7-2 and TRBJ2-1, with D perhaps TRBD1 (5 bases). The DNA end favors TRBJ2-7, so the J call may be wrong. The CDR3 is made up of 16 amino acids. Per the germline V gene, CDR1 is SGHTA and CDR2 is FQGNSA. DNA for the CDR3: TGTGCCAGCAGCTTCCAATGGGGTAGGGGCACGAATGAGCAGTACTTC. It codes for CASSFQWGRGTNEQYF.

As regards this clonotype: At one end the junction does not follow the germline gene, possibly because of a read error. This chain uses TRBV20-1 with TRBJ2-1, with 10 bases aligning to TRBD2. Germline V gives CDR1 DFQATT, CDR2 SNEGSKA (reference sequence). The CDR3 spans 13 residues. CDR3 nucleotides: TGCAGTGCTCCAGGACTAGCGGATAATGAGCGGTTCTTC. This gives the protein CSAPGLADNERFF.

Concerning this clonotype itself: Since a much larger clone is just one base distant, this may be a read error. This chain connects TRBV7-2 to TRBJ2-1; tentatively, D is TRBD1 (5 bases). The DNA end favors TRBJ2-7, so the J call may be wrong. The CDR3 consists of 16 residues. CDR1 and CDR2 from the germline V gene are SGHTA and FQGNSA. The CDR3 nucleotides are TGTGCCAGCAGCTTAGGGTTTGGGGCCACGTACAATGAGCAGTACTTC. Protein: CASSLGFGATYNEQYF.

This clonotype was observed at least ten times. The gene calls are TRBV6-6 and TRBJ1-1; possible D gene TRBD1, 5 bases. The CDR3 length is 13 residues. Germline CDR1 MNHNY, CDR2 SVGAGI (reference sequence). The V and J ends lost 4 bases and 11 bases respectively, with 17 bases between them. In DNA form, the CDR3 reads TGTGCCAGCAGTTCGGGACCCAGCCTTTGGGCTTTCTTT. Its translation: CASSSGPSLWAFF.

The rearrangement uses TRBV7-2 and TRBJ1-2, with D perhaps TRBD1 (6 bases). The ends were cut back, 6 bases at V and 7 bases at J, with 18 bases in the middle. CDR3 size: 14 residues. Looked up from germline, CDR1 is SGHTA and CDR2 is FQGNSA. CDR3 protein: CASRQKQGWGGYTF. In nucleotides, the CDR3 is TGTGCCAGCAGGCAAAAACAGGGATGGGGTGGCTACACCTTC.

This chain joins TRBV20-1 and TRBJ2-3; 13 nucleotides align to TRBD2. The CDR3 runs 16 residues. After removal of 5 bases from V and 4 bases from J, the junction contained 9 bases not matched to a gene. Germline CDR1 and CDR2: DFQATT and SNEGSKA (reference sequence). The CDR3 sequence is CSASLGLAGVADTQYF. The CDR3 DNA sequence: TGCAGTGCTTCCCTCGGACTAGCGGGGGTGGCAGATACGCAGTATTTT.

The rearrangement joins TRBV7-2 to TRBJ2-1; 14 bases align to TRBD2. Trimming removed 1 base from V and 8 bases from J; junction bases left unmatched: 7. The CDR3 loop spans 17 amino acids. Germline CDR1 SGHTA, CDR2 FQGNSA. CDR3 DNA sequence: TGTGCCAGCAGCTTAGGACTAGCGGGAGGGCTTCACGATGAGCAGTTCTTC. Residues: CASSLGLAGGLHDEQFF.

This clonotype has just one count. J is TRBJ2-7 and V is TRBV7-2; D is unclear. Per germline, CDR1 SGHTA and CDR2 FQGNSA. This CDR3 spans 13 amino acids. Trimming cost V 8 bases and J 0 bases, with 11 bases left between them. The CDR3: CASRQPSSYEQYF. CDR3 nucleotide sequence: TGTGCCAGCCGTCAACCCAGCTCCTACGAGCAGTACTTC.

This clonotype was seen repeatedly, ten times or more. V and J are TRBV7-9 and TRBJ2-2; D tentatively reads TRBD1 or TRBD2 (5 bases each). Trimming removed 5 bases from V and 3 bases from J, with 16 bases in between. The CDR3 contains 16 residues. CDR1 SEHNR and CDR2 FQNEAQ come from the germline V gene (reference sequence). CDR3 DNA sequence: TGTGCCAGCAGCAAAACAGGAGGACACGACACCGGGGAGCTGTTTTTT. This gives the protein CASSKTGGHDTGELFF. Together with reference TRBV7-9 and TRBJ2-2, the CDR3 gives the full variable domain: DTGVSQNPRHKITKRGQNVTFRCDPISEHNRLYWYRQTLGQGPEFLTYFQNEAQLEKSRLLSDRFSAERPKGSFSTLEIQRTEQGDSAMYLCASSKTGGHDTGELFFGEGSRLTVL.

Points on this clonotype: A much larger clone lies a single base off, so this may be a read error. This sequence joins TRBV20-1 and TRBJ2-3; D is uncertain. The CDR3 runs 15 residues. The germline V gene has CDR1 DFQATT and CDR2 SNEGSKA (reference sequence). The CDR3 DNA sequence: TGCAATGCGCCAGAATCCCCTAGACGCACAGATACGCAGTATTTT. It specifies CNAPESPRRTDTQYF.

This clonotype was recorded many times. The CDR3 is CASSYGGPVYEQYF. CDR3 nucleotides: TGTGCCAGCAGTTACGGCGGGCCCGTCTACGAGCAGTACTTC. V usage is TRBV6-2 or TRBV6-3 and J usage is TRBJ2-7, with TRBD2 as a possible D gene (5 bases). With 2 bases removed from V and 3 bases from J, the gap between germline ends came to 11 bases. This CDR3 region has 14 residues. Per germline, CDR1 MNHEY and CDR2 SVGEGT.

This clonotype was counted many times. The V call is TRBV25-1, the J call TRBJ2-3; D is undetermined. V was cut by 8 bases and J by 2 bases, with 11 bases left in between. The length of the CDR3 is 13 residues. The germline V gene has CDR1 MGHDK and CDR2 SYGVNS. The CDR3 region has the DNA TGTGCCAGCCTCAGCCGTAACACAGATACGCAGTATTTT. Protein: CASLSRNTDTQYF.

The CDR3 region is CARSLAKRVGQGTCEQYF. The CDR3 region has the DNA TGTGCCAGAAGCTTGGCAAAAAGGGTCGGACAGGGAACATGCGAGCAGTACTTC. The chain has TRBV5-3 and TRBJ2-4; TRBD1 aligns across 8 bases. The J call could be wrong; TRBJ2-7 is a better fit for the DNA end. TRBV5-3 is an ORF, with its function uncertain. This CDR3 has 18 amino acids.

This clonotype was counted at least ten times. The chain uses TRBV7-2 and TRBJ2-1; D remains ambiguous. CDR3 length: 16 amino acids. Germline V gene data show CDR1 as SGHTA and CDR2 as FQGNSA. The germline V and J ends were trimmed by 6 bases and 3 bases, with 18 bases remaining between them. The DNA for the CDR3 is TGTGCCAGCAGTCGAAGGGTTGAACAGTACTACAATGAGCAGTTCTTC. This codes for CASSRRVEQYYNEQFF. The whole variable domain, remainder taken from reference TRBV7-2 and TRBJ2-1, is GAGVSQSPSNKVTEKGKDVELRCDPISGHTALYWYRQSLGQGLEFLIYFQGNSAPDKSGLPSDRFSAERTGGSVSTLTIQRTQQEDSAVYLCASSRRVEQYYNEQFFGPGTRLTVL.

This clonotype was recorded a few times. The J gene is TRBJ1-4, the V gene TRBV5-8; no definite D call. The CDR3 contains 14 residues. Germline CDR1 is SGHTS and CDR2 is YDEGEE. V was pared by 0 bases and J by 6 bases, with 9 bases between. The CDR3 bases are TGTGCCAGCAGCTTGGAAGGAGTGGATGAAAAACTGTTTTTT. As protein: CASSLEGVDEKLFF.

The V gene is TRBV12-3 or TRBV12-4, the J gene TRBJ1-2; no clear D. V shed 5 bases and J shed 10 bases, with 14 bases lying between them. The CDR3 length is 12 residues. Written as DNA, the CDR3 is TGTGCCAGCAGTCGTCCGGGCAGAGACTACACCTTC. This gives the protein CASSRPGRDYTF.

As for this clonotype: This could be a read error, since a much larger clone is one nucleotide away. The rearrangement joins TRBV7-2 to TRBJ2-5; D is ambiguous. CDR3 length equals 13 residues. Germline-derived CDR1 and CDR2 are SGHTA and FQGNSA. The V and J ends lost 2 bases and 4 bases respectively, with 8 bases between them. The CDR3 reads CASSLYSSETQYF. In DNA, the CDR3 is TGTGCCAGCAGCTTATACAGTTCAGAGACCCAGTACTTC.

The V call is TRBV28, the J call TRBJ2-7; no firm D call. The CDR3 runs to 13 residues. CDR1 is MDHEN, CDR2 SYDVKM, per germline. Trimming left V 4 bases short and J 3 bases short, with 10 bases between. The CDR3, as DNA: TGTGCCAGCAGTTCACACGACGGCTACGAGCAGTACTTC. It encodes CASSSHDGYEQYF.

Many counts were recorded for this clonotype. This chain's CDR3 is CASSTRNSPLHF. In DNA, the CDR3 is TGCGCCAGCAGCACCCGAAATTCACCCCTCCACTTT. This chain connects TRBV5-1 to TRBJ1-6; D not resolved. V lost 4 bases, J lost 7 bases, and 6 bases lay in between. There are 12 residues in the CDR3. Germline values: CDR1 SGHRS, CDR2 YFSETQ. Combining the CDR3 with reference TRBV5-1 and TRBJ1-6 gives the whole variable domain KAGVTQTPRYLIKTRGQQVTLSCSPISGHRSVSWYQQTPGQGLQFLFEYFSETQRNKGNFPGRFSGRQFSNSRSEMNVSTLELGDSALYLCASSTRNSPLHFGNGTRLTVT.

The table lists this clonotype with a few counts. The gene calls are TRBV5-1 and TRBJ2-1; 12 nucleotides match TRBD2. Germline CDR1 reads SGHRS; CDR2 reads YFSETQ. This CDR3 comprises 17 residues. With 7 bases clipped from V and 10 bases from J, the junction kept 18 bases outside the gene matches. The CDR3 loop is CASGLEPLAGGPGEQFF. CDR3 nucleotide sequence: TGCGCCAGCGGCCTGGAACCCCTAGCGGGGGGGCCCGGGGAGCAGTTCTTC. Using reference TRBV5-1 and TRBJ2-1 for the parts outside the CDR3, the full variable domain is KAGVTQTPRYLIKTRGQQVTLSCSPISGHRSVSWYQQTPGQGLQFLFEYFSETQRNKGNFPGRFSGRQFSNSRSEMNVSTLELGDSALYLCASGLEPLAGGPGEQFFGPGTRLTVL.

This clonotype has at least ten counts. The V and J genes are TRBV10-3 and TRBJ2-7; 7 bases are shared with TRBD1. J lost 3 bases, V lost 5 bases, and 7 bases had no gene match. Germline CDR1 is ENHRY and CDR2 is SYGVKD. This CDR3 spans 14 amino acids. CDR3 DNA: TGTGCCATCAGTCGGACAGGTCCATTCTACGAGCAGTACTTC. This encodes CAISRTGPFYEQYF.

There are many counts of this clonotype. The rearrangement joins TRBV6-5 to TRBJ1-2; 7 bases fit TRBD1. Germline CDR1 and CDR2: MNHEY and SVGAGI. CDR3 size: 15 residues. Losses at the gene ends were 10 bases for V and 6 bases for J; bases not matched to a gene: 17. The CDR3 bases are TGTGCCACCAAAGTAACACAGGGGTTCGTCGATGGCTACACCTTC. Translation gives CATKVTQGFVDGYTF.